A selection of T cell receptor beta chains follows, all from one sample in a study of blood T cell repertoires in COVID-19. Repertoires were generated with immunoSEQ multiplex PCR, while TCRdb's copy carries only in-frame clones and drops some. The profile shows around 250,000 clones, approximately 80% of them singletons. Material: peripheral blood. The receptor set was obtained from a human donor in a cohort sampled during active COVID-19. CDR3s include the opening cysteine and the closing phenylalanine or tryptophan. D genes are given only for firm matches. Some rows have no size entry. The others give once, few or many, or a class for an expanded clone.

NA	TRBJ2-1	TRBV10-1	NA	TGCGCCAGCAGGGGGGACTTTCCGGGCGATGCCTACAATGAGCAGTTCTTC	CASRGDFPGDAYNEQFF
NA	TRBJ2-7	TRBV10-3	TRBD2	TGTGCCATCAGTGAAGCGGCTAGCGGGACTCACGAGCAGTACTTC	CAISEAASGTHEQYF
NA	TRBJ1-3	TRBV28	NA	TGTGCCAGCAGCTTTTCACCTCTTGTCAGCTCTGGAAACACCATATATTTT	CASSFSPLVSSGNTIYF
few	TRBJ2-5	TRBV5-1	TRBD1	TGCGCCAGCAGCCAATGGGACAGCTTCCAAGAGACCCAGTACTTC	CASSQWDSFQETQYF
NA	TRBJ1-5	TRBV7-9	NA	TGTGCCAGCAGCGCTCAAGGGGGAAGAGGCAATCAGCCCCAGCATTTT	CASSAQGGRGNQPQHF
NA	TRBJ2-2	TRBV7-2	NA	TGTGCCAGCAGCTTCACAACCGGGGAGCTGTTTTTT	CASSFTTGELFF
NA	TRBJ2-3	TRBV6-5	NA	TGTGCCAGCAGTTACGTTGGGGGCAATACAGATACGCAGTATTTT	CASSYVGGNTDTQYF
NA	TRBJ2-1	TRBV4-3	NA	TGCGCCAGCAGCCAAGAAGGACCGGGGGGCCTTAACAATGAGCAGTTCTTC	CASSQEGPGGLNNEQFF
NA	TRBJ1-4	TRBV4-2	TRBD1	TGTGCCAGCAGCCAAGATGTGAGGGACAGGGGGGCGAGCACTAATGAAAAACTGTTTTTT	CASSQDVRDRGASTNEKLFF
NA	TRBJ2-3	TRBV6-6	NA	TGTGCCAGCAGTTACTCGGCCCTTGAGGGCGCAGATACGCAGTATTTT	CASSYSALEGADTQYF
few	TRBJ2-3	TRBV27	NA	TGTGCCAGCAGTTCCCGAGGAGGATCTGGGGATACGCAGTATTTT	CASSSRGGSGDTQYF
few	TRBJ2-5	TRBV5-4	TRBD1	TGTGCCAGCAGCCTGACTGACAGGGAGAGCCAAGAGACCCAGTACTTC	CASSLTDRESQETQYF
NA	TRBJ2-2	TRBV15	TRBD1	TGTGCCACCAGCAGAGCCGGGACAGCGAACACCGGGGAGCTGTTTTTT	CATSRAGTANTGELFF
NA	TRBJ1-2	TRBV2	TRBD1	TGTGCCAGCAGTCCGGGACAGGGCTTCTATGGCTACACCTTC	CASSPGQGFYGYTF
few	TRBJ2-4	TRBV4-2	TRBD2	TGTGCCAGCAGCCAAGATTTGTGGAGCGGGGCGGCAAAAAACATTCAGTACTTC	CASSQDLWSGAAKNIQYF
NA	TRBJ2-3	TRBV5-1	TRBD1	TGCGCCAGCAGCCCGACAGGGGGCTGGAGCACAGATACGCAGTATTTT	CASSPTGGWSTDTQYF
NA	TRBJ2-5	TRBV7-2	NA	TGTGCCAGCAGCTTGGGGGGTACTGGGGGAAGACAGACCCAGTACTTC	CASSLGGTGGRQTQYF
NA	TRBJ2-2	TRBV3-1/TRBV3-2	TRBD2	TGTGCCAGCAGCCAAGTTCCCGGGAGGGCCGCCGGGGAGCTGTTTTTT	CASSQVPGRAAGELFF
NA	TRBJ2-2	TRBV14	NA	TGTGCCAGCAGCCAAGTACAGACGACCACCGGGGAGCTGTTTTTT	CASSQVQTTTGELFF
NA	TRBJ2-7	TRBV6-2/TRBV6-3	TRBD1	TGTGCCAGCAGTTTCGGGACAGGCCTTGAGCAGTACTTC	CASSFGTGLEQYF
NA	TRBJ1-3	TRBV28	TRBD1	TGTGCCAGCAGTTTAACAGGACAGGCTTACTCTGGAAACACCATATATTTT	CASSLTGQAYSGNTIYF
NA	TRBJ2-7	TRBV7-2	TRBD1	TGTGCCAGCAGCACCAGGACAGGGAGCCACGAGCAGTACTTC	CASSTRTGSHEQYF
NA	TRBJ2-1	TRBV5-8	NA	TGTGCCAGCAGCCGAGGAAGGGGCCACATTACCTACAATGAGCAGTTCTTC	CASSRGRGHITYNEQFF
NA	TRBJ1-1	TRBV7-9	NA	TGTGCCAGCAGCTTTCTCCCCCGTCTAGTTGATACAATGAACACTGAAGCTTTCTTT	CASSFLPRLVDTMNTEAFF
NA	TRBJ2-1	TRBV24-1	NA	TGTGCCACCAGTGACCCCACTAGCGAGGACAGCTCCTACAATGAGCAGTTCTTC	CATSDPTSEDSSYNEQFF
NA	TRBJ2-1	TRBV3-1/TRBV3-2	NA	TGTGCCAGCCGCACTAGCTTAGGAGAGCAGTTCTTC	CASRTSLGEQFF
NA	TRBJ1-1	TRBV7-9	TRBD1	TGTGCCAGCAGCTTCGAAACAGGGGTTTACACTGAAGCTTTCTTT	CASSFETGVYTEAFF
NA	TRBJ2-7	TRBV18	TRBD2	TGTGCCAGCTCACCCCCTAGCGGGAGTCCCTACGAGCAGTACTTC	CASSPPSGSPYEQYF
NA	TRBJ2-2	TRBV5-1	NA	TGCGCCAGCAGCTTGACGGACACCGGGGAGCTGTTTTTT	CASSLTDTGELFF
NA	TRBJ1-4	TRBV5-1	NA	TGCGCCAGCAGCTTGGGACAGGTTAATGAAAAACTGTTTTTT	CASSLGQVNEKLFF
NA	TRBJ2-4	TRBV5-5	TRBD1	TGTGCCAGCAGCACCCTGACAGGGTTGGCCATTCAGTACTTC	CASSTLTGLAIQYF
NA	TRBJ1-2	TRBV4-3	TRBD1	TGCGCCAGCAGCCAAGGACAGGGGGCGGGCTATGGCTACACCTTC	CASSQGQGAGYGYTF
NA	TRBJ2-1	TRBV24-1	TRBD1	TGTGCCACCAGTGATCCCGAGGGACAGGGGGTCAATGAGCAGTTCTTC	CATSDPEGQGVNEQFF
NA	TRBJ2-4	TRBV5-1	TRBD2	TGCGCCAGCAGCTTTGTAGCGGGGGGTAAAAACATTCAGTACTTC	CASSFVAGGKNIQYF
NA	TRBJ1-5	TRBV7-2	TRBD1	TGTGCCAGCAGCTTGGGACAGGTGGGTCAGCCCCAGCATTTT	CASSLGQVGQPQHF
NA	TRBJ2-3	TRBV7-2	TRBD2	TGTGCCAGCAGCTTCAGACTAGCGGGGGGGCTGACAGATACGCAGTATTTT	CASSFRLAGGLTDTQYF
once	TRBJ2-5	TRBV18	NA	TGTGCCAGCTCATTACTTGGACCCAGCGGCCAAGAGACCCAGTACTTC	CASSLLGPSGQETQYF
NA	TRBJ2-2	TRBV2	TRBD1	TGTGCCAGCGTACTTACAGGGGGCAACACCGGGGAGCTGTTTTTT	CASVLTGGNTGELFF
NA	TRBJ2-5	TRBV3-1/TRBV3-2	NA	TGTGCCAGCAGCGAGAGGGGTAGCGGACAAGAGACCCAGTACTTC	CASSERGSGQETQYF
NA	TRBJ1-4	TRBV2	NA	TGTGCCAGCAGCGCAACTAATGAAAAACTGTTTTTT	CASSATNEKLFF
NA	TRBJ2-6	TRBV5-1	NA	TGCGCCAGCAGCGTTCAGGTCTCTGGGGCCAACGTCCTGACTTTC	CASSVQVSGANVLTF
NA	TRBJ2-1	TRBV24-1	TRBD1	TGTGCCACCAGGGACAGGGGGTACAATGAGCAGTTCTTC	CATRDRGYNEQFF